Presented here are 19 T cell receptor beta chains from one specimen sequenced in a study of cytomegalovirus exposure and HLA in healthy donors. Method: immunoSEQ multiplex PCR; TCRdb's copy keeps in-frame clones and lacks some. Here the sample spans 100,000 to 150,000 clones, more than 85% being singletons. Input material: PBMCs. These receptors all come from a man aged 18 to 35 in good health and CMV-seropositive.

V is TRBV2 and J is TRBJ2-5; 7 nucleotides agree with TRBD2. V lost 1 base, J lost 5 bases, and 7 bases stayed unmatched. CDR3 length: 15 amino acids. Per the germline V gene, CDR1 is SNHLY and CDR2 is FYNNEI. The CDR3 nucleotides read TGTGCCAGCAGTGAAGACGGAGCGGGGTGGGAGACCCAGTACTTC. Translation gives CASSEDGAGWETQYF.

The V call is TRBV2, the J call TRBJ1-5; no clear D. The V gene lost 8 bases and the J gene lost 0 bases, with 8 bases spanning the gap. From germline, CDR1 is SNHLY and CDR2 FYNNEI. The CDR3 covers 13 residues. CDR3 sequence (DNA): TGTGCCAGCGCGGGAAATAGCAATCAGCCCCAGCATTTT. It translates to CASAGNSNQPQHF.

V usage is TRBV5-1 and J usage is TRBJ1-6, with D perhaps matching TRBD1 (5 bases). The CDR3 has 14 residues. The V gene's germline CDR1 is SGHRS and CDR2 YFSETQ. Trimming removed 0 bases at V and 15 bases at J, with 16 bases between. CDR3 region: CASSLEGNGELLHF. The DNA of the CDR3 is TGCGCCAGCAGCTTGGAGGGGAACGGTGAGCTCCTCCACTTT.

This chain uses TRBV15 with TRBJ2-5, with TRBD2 matching over 8 bases. The CDR3 sequence is 15 residues long. CDR1 is LNHNV and CDR2 is YYDKDF in the germline V gene (reference sequence). V shed 4 bases and J 4 bases; nucleotides not matched to a gene: 8. The CDR3 region is CATSKTSGVGETQYF. The CDR3 DNA follows: TGTGCCACCAGCAAAACTAGCGGAGTAGGAGAGACCCAGTACTTC. The entire variable domain, with the rest obtained from reference TRBV15 and TRBJ2-5, is as follows: DAMVIQNPRYQVTQFGKPVTLSCSQTLNHNVMYWYQQKSSQAPKLLFHYYDKDFNNEADTPDNFQSRRPNTSFCFLDIRSPGLGDTAMYLCATSKTSGVGETQYFGPGTRLLVL.

The V and J genes are TRBV13 and TRBJ1-2; 8 bases line up with TRBD1. The CDR3 contains 13 residues. Unmatched junction bases numbered 6, after V lost 5 bases and J lost 7 bases. Germline V gene sequence: CDR1 PRHDT, CDR2 FYEKMQ (reference sequence). The CDR3 DNA reads as TGTGCCAGCAGCATGACAGGGGCCATTGGCTACACCTTC. Translating it yields CASSMTGAIGYTF.

The V call is TRBV5-1, the J call TRBJ1-1; D not resolved. Trimming pared 2 bases from V and 5 bases from J, leaving 16 bases between. The CDR3 has 15 amino acids. The germline CDR1 and CDR2 sequences are SGHRS and YFSETQ. In nucleotides, the CDR3 is TGCGCCAGCAGCTTCGATCCTCCGCGAGGGACTGAAGCTTTCTTT. Protein: CASSFDPPRGTEAFF.

This clone was seen many times. The gene calls are TRBV9 and TRBJ2-5; 9 bases fit TRBD1. CDR1 is SGDLS, CDR2 YYNGEE, per germline. With V trimmed by 4 bases and J by 1 base, 11 bases remained unmatched. The CDR3 loop spans 17 amino acids. The CDR3 sequence is CASSQRWGQGSQETQYF. Written as DNA, the CDR3 is TGTGCCAGCAGCCAAAGGTGGGGACAGGGTTCCCAAGAGACCCAGTACTTC.

The chain joins TRBV7-2 to TRBJ1-2, with D unclear. This CDR3 contains 13 residues. V was clipped by 1 base and J by 8 bases, with 11 bases between them. Germline V gene data show CDR1 as SGHTA and CDR2 as FQGNSA. The CDR3 bases are TGTGCCAGCAGCTTAGATCGGGGAAGCGGCTACACCTTC. Encoded protein: CASSLDRGSGYTF.

The V call is TRBV28, the J call TRBJ1-4, with 8 bases matching TRBD1. Trimming at V came to 5 bases and at J to 8 bases, leaving 13 bases not matched to a gene. The CDR3 runs 16 residues. Per the germline V gene, CDR1 is MDHEN and CDR2 is SYDVKM. This CDR3 reads CASSPPRTGLGEKLFF. The CDR3 DNA sequence: TGTGCCAGCAGTCCGCCAAGGACAGGGCTTGGGGAAAAACTGTTTTTT.

The rearrangement joins TRBV9 to TRBJ1-5; 9 nucleotides match TRBD1. CDR3 length: 15 amino acids. V was clipped by 0 bases and J by 7 bases; unmatched bases: 5. Germline lookup yields CDR1 SGDLS and CDR2 YYNGEE. CDR3 region: CASSVGDRAEQPQHF. DNA for the CDR3: TGTGCCAGCAGCGTAGGGGACAGGGCGGAGCAGCCCCAGCATTTT.

The chain joins TRBV27 to TRBJ2-3; TRBD2 is a possible D gene (5 bases). Germline V lookup: CDR1 MNHEY, CDR2 SMNVEV (reference sequence). The V end lost 6 bases, the J end lost 8 bases, and 21 bases lay between the germline ends. The CDR3 totals 15 residues. CDR3 in amino acids: CASSPDSATWSTQYF. The CDR3 DNA follows: TGTGCCAGCAGCCCGGACTCTGCTACGTGGAGTACGCAGTATTTT.

Details on this clone: Other DNA sequences from this sample encode an identical CDR3 as well. J is TRBJ2-3 and V is TRBV5-1, with a possible D match to TRBD1 (6 bases). Between the trimmed V and J ends, which lost 0 bases and 3 bases, there was a span of 11 bases. The CDR3 spans 15 residues. CDR1 is SGHRS and CDR2 is YFSETQ in the germline V gene. DNA of the CDR3: TGCGCCAGCAGCTTGGGTAGGGGGAGTACAGATACGCAGTATTTT. The encoded protein is CASSLGRGSTDTQYF.

This rearrangement joins TRBV5-4 to TRBJ2-1; D possibly corresponds to TRBD2 (7 bases). The CDR3 runs to 14 residues. Trimming cost V 3 bases and J 7 bases, with 14 bases left between them. Germline V gene lookup returns CDR1 SGHNT and CDR2 YYREEE (reference sequence). CDR3 in amino acids: CASSWGRGGNEQFF. Here the CDR3 DNA reads TGTGCCAGCAGCTGGGGAAGGGGGGGAAATGAGCAGTTCTTC.

The rearrangement joins TRBV5-1 to TRBJ1-1; 10 bases are shared with TRBD1. Germline assignment: CDR1 SGHRS and CDR2 YFSETQ. V lost 3 bases, J lost 7 bases, and 6 bases stayed unmatched. The CDR3 is 14 amino acids. CDR3 loop: CASSYGTGVVEAFF. CDR3 sequence (DNA): TGCGCCAGCAGCTACGGGACAGGGGTGGTTGAAGCTTTCTTT.

This sequence joins TRBV7-8 and TRBJ1-5; weak D call: TRBD1 (6 bases). V was shortened by 5 bases and J by 7 bases, with 15 bases between the two germline ends. The CDR3 is 14 residues long. The germline CDR1 and CDR2 sequences are SGHVS and FQNEAQ. The CDR3 reads CASSQTGSGQPQHF. The CDR3 DNA sequence: TGTGCCAGCAGCCAAACAGGGTCCGGACAGCCCCAGCATTTT.

The chain has TRBV13 and TRBJ2-7; 7 positions agree with TRBD1. The CDR3 loop spans 14 amino acids. Germline trimming cut 4 bases from V and 1 base from J; bases unmatched to any gene: 4. Germline V CDR1 and CDR2: PRHDT, FYEKMQ (reference sequence). CDR3 amino acids: CASSWTGFSYEQYF. DNA of the CDR3: TGTGCCAGCAGCTGGACAGGTTTTTCCTACGAGCAGTACTTC.

V and J are TRBV28 and TRBJ2-7; 8 bases fit TRBD1. CDR3 length: 13 amino acids. Germline lookup yields CDR1 MDHEN and CDR2 SYDVKM. Losses at the gene ends were 10 bases for V and 0 bases for J; bases not matched to a gene: 5. The CDR3 bases are TGTGCCATAGAGGACAGGGTCTCCTACGAGCAGTACTTC. It codes for CAIEDRVSYEQYF.

The J gene is TRBJ2-2, the V gene TRBV4-1; possible D gene TRBD2, 7 bases. The CDR3 extends over 16 amino acids. From germline, CDR1 is MGHRA and CDR2 YSYEKL. The V end lost 4 bases, the J end lost 4 bases, and 16 bases lay between the germline ends. DNA for the CDR3: TGCGCCAGCAGCCTCCTGGGGGGGCGAGGCACCGGGGAGCTGTTTTTT. This codes for CASSLLGGRGTGELFF.

The chain has TRBV4-2 and TRBJ2-1, with D possibly TRBD1 on 7 matching bases. Germline CDR1 is LGHNA and CDR2 is YNFKEQ. The CDR3 length is 16 residues. The V and J ends lost 0 bases and 4 bases respectively, with 13 bases between them. In DNA form, the CDR3 reads TGTGCCAGCAGCCAAGACGGGCAGGGGGGTTACAATGAGCAGTTCTTC. It codes for CASSQDGQGGYNEQFF.